This T cell receptor (beta chain) was sequenced for a study of CD8+CD57+ T cells in acquired aplastic anemia. The CDR3 runs 15 residues. Germline trimming cut 5 bases from V and 1 base from J; bases unmatched to any gene: 7. Germline CDR1 reads MNHNS; CDR2 reads SASEGT. Patients picked for sequencing had shown CD8+CD57+ cell expansion detected by flow cytometry. Every one of the patients had aplastic anemia (severe, acquired). According to the study, genomic DNA was the template for TCR beta VDJ and CDR3 profiling. TCRdb re-derived calls from the reads in MiXCR, one entry per CDR3 protein. The top ten hold about 20% of the sample, which has fewer than 250,000 distinct CDR3 sequences, over 40% seen once.

The V and J genes are TRBV6-1 and TRBJ1-2, with 7 bases identical to TRBD1. This sequence was found in a human donor with aplastic anemia. Specimen: sorted CD4+, CD8+, or CD8+CD57+ T cells (not recorded which) from PBMCs. The CDR3 sequence is CASSPGTELNYGYTF. The CDR3 DNA sequence: TGTGCCAGCAGTCCTGGGACAGAACTTAACTATGGCTACACCTTC.